Sequencing of this T cell receptor beta chain was carried out in a study of CD8+CD57+ T cells in acquired aplastic anemia (dated by TCRdb to 2016 to 2019). About the full investigation: A mean of roughly 2.9 ug of DNA, ranging from roughly 0.2 to 27.4 ug, was extracted from sorted CD4+ and CD8+ cells. Healthy donor samples averaged roughly 10 million reads for CD4+ and under 14 million for CD8+ cells.

In the study, sorted CD4+ and CD8+ blood T cells from patients with severe aplastic anemia and from healthy subjects underwent deep sequencing of TCR repertoires. Ficoll-Paque density gradient centrifugation was used to isolate peripheral blood mononuclear cells. Before DNA extraction, CD4+ and CD8+ T cells were sorted with FACS or magnetic beads. Genomic DNA served as template for TCR beta VDJ combination and CDR3 sequence profiling. TCR repertoire sequencing was run on an Illumina HiSeq 2000. The source study handled its data this way. TRBV/TRBJ rearrangement plots, CDR3 size and DJ length profiles, and Simpson's diversity index were used to assess repertoires. The most abundant DNA sequence in the deep sequencing data was defined as the immunodominant clone. CDR3 amino acid sequences were checked for sharing across subjects and were also compared against the VDJdb database and published repertoires. TCRdb redid the processing of the public reads, applying fastp at Q25 and MiXCR, and retained in-frame beta chains. When rows share a CDR3 protein, they turn into one entry using the most common DNA and genes. TCRdb, not the authors, supplied the V and J calls. This sample has 190,000 or so distinct CDR3 sequences in its table, and around 60% of those were observed once. Approximately 30% of the sample comes from the top ten.

In regard to this clonotype: The antigen it recognizes is unknown. The junction departs from germline at one end; a sequencing error may be responsible.

The full study reports these points: Around 30 CD8+ CDR3 sequences were found in both patients and controls but appeared to be highly expressed in patients and within the immunodominant clones of the patients. Between patients and healthy controls, no significant difference in CD8+ Simpson's diversity was found (P=0.060).

The TCR originated in a human donor in good health. The sequenced sample was sorted CD4+, CD8+, or CD8+CD57+ T cells (not recorded which) from PBMCs.

CDR3 protein: CAIKGGLAGAQPVNNERFF. At the DNA level, the sequence is TGTGCCATCAAGGGTGGACTAGCGGGGGCCCAGCCTGTTAACAATGAGCGGTTCTTC. The sequence links TRBV10-3 to TRBJ2-1; 13 middle bases align to TRBD2. The cysteine opens and the phenylalanine closes a CDR3 of 19 amino acids. The only DNA kept is the CDR3, 57 bases in frame from the first base. CDR1 is given as ENHRY and CDR2 as SYGVKD, both from the germline V gene.